This T cell receptor beta chain was identified in a study of shared clonotypes between healthy human individuals. Overall study results and limits: Larger richness was generally estimated for naive than memory subsets.

The V end lost 8 bases, the J end lost 0 bases, and 14 bases lay between the germline ends. Per the germline V gene, CDR1 is LNHDA and CDR2 is SQIVND (reference sequence). The length of the CDR3 is 14 residues. Using immunoSEQ multiplex PCR, the repertoire was profiled, and TCRdb retains in-frame clones only, with some absent. The sample includes some 320,000 clones, roughly 87% of them seen just once. With regard to this clone: Its matching antigen is unknown.

The specimen sequenced was memory CD8+ T cells sorted from blood. As to subset: CD45RO+ cells pooled with CCR7-negative TemRA cells. This TCR derives from a man aged 18 to 29 in good health. The rearrangement uses TRBV19 and TRBJ2-7, with a weak D call TRBD1 (5 bases). CDR3 region: CASFGASDSYEQYF. CDR3 DNA: TGTGCCAGTTTTGGGGCATCAGACTCCTACGAGCAGTACTTC.